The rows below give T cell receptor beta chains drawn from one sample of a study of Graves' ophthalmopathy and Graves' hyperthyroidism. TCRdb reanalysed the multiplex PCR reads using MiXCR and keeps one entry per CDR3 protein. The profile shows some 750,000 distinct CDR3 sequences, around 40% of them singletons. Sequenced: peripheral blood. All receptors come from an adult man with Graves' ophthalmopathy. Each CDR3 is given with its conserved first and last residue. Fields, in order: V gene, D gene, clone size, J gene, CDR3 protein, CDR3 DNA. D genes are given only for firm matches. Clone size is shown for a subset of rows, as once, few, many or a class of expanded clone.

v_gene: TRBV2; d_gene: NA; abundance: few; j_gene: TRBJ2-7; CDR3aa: CASTRTDGSYEQYF; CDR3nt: TGTGCCAGCACCCGGACGGATGGCTCCTACGAGCAGTACTTC
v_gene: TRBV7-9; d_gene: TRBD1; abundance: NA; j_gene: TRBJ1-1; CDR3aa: CASSGQGENTEAFF; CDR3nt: TGTGCCAGCAGCGGACAGGGGGAGAACACTGAAGCTTTCTTT
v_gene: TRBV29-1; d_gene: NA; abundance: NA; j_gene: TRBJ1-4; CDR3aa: CSVSWGGNEKLFF; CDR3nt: TGCAGCGTTTCTTGGGGGGGTAATGAAAAACTGTTTTTT
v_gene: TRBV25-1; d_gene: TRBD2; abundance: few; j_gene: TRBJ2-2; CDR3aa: CASRRTSGRLGNTGELFF; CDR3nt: TGTGCCAGCAGAAGGACTAGCGGGAGGCTAGGGAACACCGGGGAGCTGTTTTTT
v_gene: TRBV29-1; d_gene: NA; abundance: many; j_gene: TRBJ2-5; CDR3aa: CSVFTGQETQYF; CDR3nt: TGCAGCGTTTTCACGGGCCAAGAGACCCAGTACTTC
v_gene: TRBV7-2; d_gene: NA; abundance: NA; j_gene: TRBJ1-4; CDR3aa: CASSLVTLGEKLFF; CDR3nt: TGTGCCAGCAGCTTAGTTACTCTAGGCGAAAAACTGTTTTTT
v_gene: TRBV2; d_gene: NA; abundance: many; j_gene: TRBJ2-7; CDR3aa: CASSQASEKRPYEQYF; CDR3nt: TGTGCCAGCAGTCAAGCTAGCGAGAAGCGACCCTACGAGCAGTACTTC
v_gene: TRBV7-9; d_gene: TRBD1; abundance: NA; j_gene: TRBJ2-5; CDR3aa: CASSLKQGRTQYF; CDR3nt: TGTGCCAGCAGCTTAAAACAGGGGAGGACCCAGTACTTC
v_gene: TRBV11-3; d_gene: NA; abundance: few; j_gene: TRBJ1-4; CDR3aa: CASSQGSAVNEKLFF; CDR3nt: TGTGCCAGCAGCCAAGGATCGGCCGTTAATGAAAAACTGTTTTTT
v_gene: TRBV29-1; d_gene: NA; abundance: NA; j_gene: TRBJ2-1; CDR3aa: CSVDGWDNEQFF; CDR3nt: TGCAGCGTTGATGGGTGGGACAATGAGCAGTTCTTC
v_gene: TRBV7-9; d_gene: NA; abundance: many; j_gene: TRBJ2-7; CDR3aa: CASSRTIGTSYEQYF; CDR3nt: TGTGCCAGCAGTCGAACGATTGGGACATCCTACGAGCAGTACTTC
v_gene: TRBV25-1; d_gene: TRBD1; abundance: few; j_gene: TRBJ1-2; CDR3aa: CASSDPRTGAYGYTF; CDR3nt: TGTGCCAGCAGTGATCCCCGCACAGGGGCCTATGGCTACACCTTC
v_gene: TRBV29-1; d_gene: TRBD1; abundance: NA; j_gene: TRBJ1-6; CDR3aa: CSAAWDRNSPLHF; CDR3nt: TGCAGCGCTGCTTGGGACAGAAATTCACCCCTCCACTTT
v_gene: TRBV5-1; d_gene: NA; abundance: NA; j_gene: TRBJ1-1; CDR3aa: CASSLGSHDTEAFF; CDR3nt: TGCGCCAGCAGCTTGGGGAGTCACGACACTGAAGCTTTCTTT
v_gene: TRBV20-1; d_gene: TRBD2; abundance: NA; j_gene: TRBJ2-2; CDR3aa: CSARDRSGANTGELFF; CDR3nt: TGCAGTGCTAGAGATAGGAGCGGGGCGAACACCGGGGAGCTGTTTTTT
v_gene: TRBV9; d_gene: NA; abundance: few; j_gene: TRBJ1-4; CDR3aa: CASSFATNEKLFF; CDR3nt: TGTGCCAGCAGTTTTGCAACTAATGAAAAACTGTTTTTT
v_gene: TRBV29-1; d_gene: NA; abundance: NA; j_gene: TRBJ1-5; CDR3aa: CSLVTRENQPQLF; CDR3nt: TGCAGCCTTGTTACCAGGGAGAATCAGCCCCAGCTTTTT
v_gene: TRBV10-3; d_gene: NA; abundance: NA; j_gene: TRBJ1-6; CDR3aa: CASSYEQNRLPLHF; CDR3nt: TGTGCCAGCAGTTATGAGCAAAATCGACTACCCCTCCACTTT
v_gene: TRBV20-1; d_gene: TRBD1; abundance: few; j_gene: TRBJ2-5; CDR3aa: CSATEPGQRAQYF; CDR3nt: TGCAGTGCTACCGAACCGGGACAGAGGGCCCAGTACTTC
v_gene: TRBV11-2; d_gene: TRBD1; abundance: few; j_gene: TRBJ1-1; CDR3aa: CASSYTGALTEAFF; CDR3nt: TGTGCCAGCAGCTATACAGGGGCTTTGACTGAAGCTTTCTTT
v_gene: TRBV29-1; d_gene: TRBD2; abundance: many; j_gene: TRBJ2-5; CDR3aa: CSVLSPGLGAQTQYF; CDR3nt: TGCAGCGTCCTCTCGCCGGGACTAGGGGCCCAGACCCAGTACTTC
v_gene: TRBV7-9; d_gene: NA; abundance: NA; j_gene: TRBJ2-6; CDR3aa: CASSLGAGTDSGANVLTF; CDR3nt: TGTGCCAGCAGCCTAGGGGCAGGGACCGACTCTGGGGCCAACGTCCTGACTTTC
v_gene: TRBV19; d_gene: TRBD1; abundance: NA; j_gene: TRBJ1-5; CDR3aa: CASKDRVYSNQPQHF; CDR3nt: TGTGCCAGTAAGGACAGGGTATATAGCAATCAGCCCCAGCATTTT
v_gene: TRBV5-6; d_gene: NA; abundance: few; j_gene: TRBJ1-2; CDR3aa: CASSSRVQGPYGYTF; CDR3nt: TGTGCCAGCAGCTCGAGGGTACAGGGACCCTATGGCTACACCTTC
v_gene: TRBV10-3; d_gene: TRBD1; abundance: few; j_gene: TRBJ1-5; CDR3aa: CASSYRDSQALGSNQPQHF; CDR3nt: TGTGCCAGCAGTTACAGGGACAGCCAAGCCCTGGGTAGCAATCAGCCCCAGCATTTT
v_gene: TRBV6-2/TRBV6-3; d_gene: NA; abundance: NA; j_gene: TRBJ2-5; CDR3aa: CASSKAGGEAQYF; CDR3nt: TGTGCCAGCAGTAAGGCCGGGGGAGAGGCCCAGTACTTC
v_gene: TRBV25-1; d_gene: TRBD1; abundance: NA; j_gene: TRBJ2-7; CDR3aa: CASRTGTVGHYEQYF; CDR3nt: TGTGCCAGCAGGACCGGGACAGTCGGTCACTACGAGCAGTACTTC
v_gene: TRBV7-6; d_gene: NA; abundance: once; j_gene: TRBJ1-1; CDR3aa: CASSLFGGLNTEAFF; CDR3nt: TGTGCCAGCAGCTTGTTCGGGGGCCTTAACACTGAAGCTTTCTTT
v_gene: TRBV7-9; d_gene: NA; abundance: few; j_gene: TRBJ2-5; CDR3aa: CASSSGTRGRETQYF; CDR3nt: TGTGCCAGCAGCTCCGGGACAAGAGGTCGGGAGACCCAGTACTTC
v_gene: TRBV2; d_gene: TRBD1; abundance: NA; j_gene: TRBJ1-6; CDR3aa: CASRDREHSPLHF; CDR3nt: TGTGCCAGCCGGGACAGGGAGCATTCACCCCTCCACTTT
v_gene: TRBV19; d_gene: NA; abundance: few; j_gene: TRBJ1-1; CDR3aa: CASSIPARLNTEAFF; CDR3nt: TGTGCCAGTAGTATCCCCGCCAGATTGAACACTGAAGCTTTCTTT
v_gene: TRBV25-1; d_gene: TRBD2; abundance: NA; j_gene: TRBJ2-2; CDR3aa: CASSWGGLAPPGELFF; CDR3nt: TGTGCCAGCAGCTGGGGAGGACTAGCGCCCCCCGGGGAGCTGTTTTTT
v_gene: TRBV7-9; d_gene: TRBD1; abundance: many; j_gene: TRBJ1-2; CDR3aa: CASSLGQSLLYGYTF; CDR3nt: TGTGCCAGCAGCTTGGGACAGAGTCTCCTCTATGGCTACACCTTC
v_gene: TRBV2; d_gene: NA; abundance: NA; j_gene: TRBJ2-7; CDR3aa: CATRGGIWSEQYF; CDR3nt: TGTGCCACCAGAGGAGGTATTTGGTCCGAGCAGTACTTC
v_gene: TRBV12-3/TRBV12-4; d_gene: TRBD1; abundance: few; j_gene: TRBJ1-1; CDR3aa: CASSFQGAVTEAFF; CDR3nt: TGTGCCAGCAGTTTTCAGGGGGCGGTTACTGAAGCTTTCTTT
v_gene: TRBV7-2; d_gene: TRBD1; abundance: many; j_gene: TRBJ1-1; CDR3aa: CASSARDSGYTEAFF; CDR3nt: TGTGCCAGCAGCGCGCGGGACAGCGGTTACACTGAAGCTTTCTTT
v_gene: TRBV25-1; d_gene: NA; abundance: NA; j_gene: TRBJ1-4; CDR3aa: CASQRSEKLFF; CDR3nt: TGTGCAAGTCAGAGGAGTGAAAAACTGTTTTTT
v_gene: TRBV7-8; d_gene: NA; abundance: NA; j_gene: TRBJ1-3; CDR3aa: CASSPGSLSGNTIYF; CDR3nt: TGTGCCAGCAGCCCAGGCTCACTCTCTGGAAACACCATATATTTT
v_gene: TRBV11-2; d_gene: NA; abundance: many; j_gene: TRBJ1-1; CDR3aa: CASSFAGEAFF; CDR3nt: TGTGCCAGCAGCTTTGCAGGGGAAGCTTTCTTT
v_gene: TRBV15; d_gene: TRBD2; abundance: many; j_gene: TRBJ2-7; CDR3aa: CATSTQGDVGTSVAYEQYF; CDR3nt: TGTGCCACCAGCACGCAGGGGGACGTCGGGACTAGCGTCGCCTACGAGCAGTACTTC
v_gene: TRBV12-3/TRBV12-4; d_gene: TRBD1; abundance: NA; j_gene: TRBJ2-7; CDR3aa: CASRERQGSYEQYF; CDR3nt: TGTGCCAGCAGGGAAAGACAGGGCTCCTACGAGCAGTACTTC